This TCR beta chain was found in a study of blood T cells in healthy people across ages. This clonotype has ten or more counts. For the second PCR, which ran for about 6 to 11 cycles, a sample-barcoded 5' primer and a J-beta primer mix were used. Every single cDNA molecule received a tag from a template-switch adaptor with 12 random nucleotides. Via MiXCR, TCRdb re-called the 5' RACE reads, giving one row per CDR3 protein. The table has around 800,000 distinct CDR3 sequences, about a quarter seen once. CDR1 SGHVS and CDR2 FNYEAQ come from the germline V gene. After removal of 4 bases from V and 2 bases from J, the junction contained 8 bases not matched to a gene. The CDR3 has 16 residues. The sample was also reused in another study, on T cells of mothers and their children. As that study records: Per child, 3 million or so TCR beta CDR3 reads were obtained, against over 9 million per mother. Thymic selection molds TCR recombination output in much the same way for related pairs as for unrelated pairs.

The V and J genes are TRBV7-6 and TRBJ2-1, with 7 positions matching TRBD2. The sequenced sample consisted of blood. The clonotype originates from a boy aged 5-17 years in good health. Here the CDR3 DNA reads TGTGCCAGCAGCTCCCTGAGCGGGGTGCCCTACAATGAGCAGTTCTTC. This gives the protein CASSSLSGVPYNEQFF.